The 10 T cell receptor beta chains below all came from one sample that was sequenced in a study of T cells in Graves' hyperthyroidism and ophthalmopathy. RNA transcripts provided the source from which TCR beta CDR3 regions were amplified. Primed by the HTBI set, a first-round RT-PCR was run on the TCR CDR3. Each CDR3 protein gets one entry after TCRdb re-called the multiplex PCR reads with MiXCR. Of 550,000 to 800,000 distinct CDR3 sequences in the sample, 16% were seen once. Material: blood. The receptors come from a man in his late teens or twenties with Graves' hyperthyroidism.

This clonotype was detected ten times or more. CDR3 amino acids: CASSTGGDADTQYF. The CDR3 coding sequence is TGTGCCAGCAGTACGGGGGGGGACGCAGATACGCAGTATTTT. V and J are TRBV28 and TRBJ2-3, with 8 bases matching TRBD2. The CDR3 is 14 amino acids. V shed 5 bases, J shed 4 bases, and the junction held 5 bases outside the gene matches. Germline V gene lookup returns CDR1 MDHEN and CDR2 SYDVKM.

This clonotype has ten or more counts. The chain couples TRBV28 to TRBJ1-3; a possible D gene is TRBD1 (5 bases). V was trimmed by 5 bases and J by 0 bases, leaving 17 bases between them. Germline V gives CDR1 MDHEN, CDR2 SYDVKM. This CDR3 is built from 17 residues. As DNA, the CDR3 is TGTGCCAGCAGTCTCAGCCAGGGTTTCTCCTCTGGAAACACCATATATTTT. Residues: CASSLSQGFSSGNTIYF.

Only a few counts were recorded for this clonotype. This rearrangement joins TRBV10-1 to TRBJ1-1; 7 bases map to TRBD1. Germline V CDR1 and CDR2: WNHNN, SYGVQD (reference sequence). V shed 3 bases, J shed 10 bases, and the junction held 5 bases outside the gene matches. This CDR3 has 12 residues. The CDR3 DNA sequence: TGCGCCAGCAGTGACCCCGGGACAGCAGCTTTCTTT. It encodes CASSDPGTAAFF.

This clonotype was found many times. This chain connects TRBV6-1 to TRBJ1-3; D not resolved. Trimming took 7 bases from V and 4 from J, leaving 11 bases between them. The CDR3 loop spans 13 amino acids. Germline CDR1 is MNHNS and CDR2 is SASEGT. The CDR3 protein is CASNEGLGNTIYF. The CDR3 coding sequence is TGTGCCAGCAACGAAGGTTTAGGAAACACCATATATTTT.

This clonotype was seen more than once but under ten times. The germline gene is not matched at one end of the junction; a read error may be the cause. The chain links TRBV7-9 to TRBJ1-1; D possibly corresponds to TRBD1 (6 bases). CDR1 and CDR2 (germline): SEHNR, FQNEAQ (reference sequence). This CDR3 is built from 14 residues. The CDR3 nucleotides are TGTGCCAGCAGCTTTAAGGGGGGGACCACTGAAGCTTCCTTT. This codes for CASSFKGGTTEASF.

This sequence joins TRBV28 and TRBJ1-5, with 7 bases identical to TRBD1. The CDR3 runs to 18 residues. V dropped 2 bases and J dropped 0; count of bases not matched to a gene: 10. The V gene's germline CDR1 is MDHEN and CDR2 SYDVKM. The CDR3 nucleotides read TGTGCCAGCAGTTTAATTGAGGGACAGTCATATAGCAATCAGCCCCAGCATTTT. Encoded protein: CASSLIEGQSYSNQPQHF. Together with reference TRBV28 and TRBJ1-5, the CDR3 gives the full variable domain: DVKVTQSSRYLVKRTGEKVFLECVQDMDHENMFWYRQDPGLGLRLIYFSYDVKMKEKGDIPEGYSVSREKKERFSLILESASTNQTSMYLCASSLIEGQSYSNQPQHFGDGTRLSIL.

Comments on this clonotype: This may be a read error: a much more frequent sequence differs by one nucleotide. The CDR3 DNA follows: TGTGCCACCAGCAGAGATGGAACACCGAGCTCCTACAATGAGCAGCTCTTC. Protein: CATSRDGTPSSYNEQLF. The rearrangement links TRBV15 to TRBJ2-1, with unresolved D. The germline CDR1 and CDR2 sequences are LNHNV and YYDKDF (reference sequence). CDR3 size: 17 residues.

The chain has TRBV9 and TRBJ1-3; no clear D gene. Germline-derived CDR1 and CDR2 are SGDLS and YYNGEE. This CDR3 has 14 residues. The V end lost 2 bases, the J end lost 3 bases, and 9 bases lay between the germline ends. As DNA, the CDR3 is TGTGCCAGCAGCGTGGAGGTTGGTGGAAACACCATATATTTT. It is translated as CASSVEVGGNTIYF. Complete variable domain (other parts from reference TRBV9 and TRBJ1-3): DSGVTQTPKHLITATGQRVTLRCSPRSGDLSVYWYQQSLDQGLQFLIQYYNGEERAKGNILERFSAQQFPDLHSELNLSSLELGDSALYFCASSVEVGGNTIYFGEGSWLTVV.

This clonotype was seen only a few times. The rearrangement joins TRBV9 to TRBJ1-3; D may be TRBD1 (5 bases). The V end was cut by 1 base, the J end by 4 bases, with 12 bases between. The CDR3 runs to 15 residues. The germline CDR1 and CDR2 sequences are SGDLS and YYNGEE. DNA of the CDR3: TGTGCCAGCAGCGTAAGGCTCGGGGCCGGAAACACCATATATTTT. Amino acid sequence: CASSVRLGAGNTIYF.

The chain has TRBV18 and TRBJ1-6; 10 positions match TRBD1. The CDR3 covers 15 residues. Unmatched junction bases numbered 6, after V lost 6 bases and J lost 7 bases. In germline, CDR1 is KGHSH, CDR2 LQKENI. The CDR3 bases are TGTGCCAGCTCCCTCGGGACAGGGGACAATTCACCCCTCCACTTT. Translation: CASSLGTGDNSPLHF.